A selection of T cell receptor beta chains follows, all from one sample in a study of immune evolution from preneoplasia to lung adenocarcinoma. Data came from immunoSEQ multiplex PCR; TCRdb stores just in-frame clones and leaves some out. The sample yields about 14,000 clones, roughly four fifths seen once. Sample: FFPE minimally invasive lung adenocarcinoma tissue. Receptors were obtained from a person aged 60 to 80 with lung adenocarcinoma. CDR3s include the opening cysteine and the closing phenylalanine or tryptophan. Clone size is not always given. Where it is, it says once, few, many or a class for expanded clones.

once | TRBV6-1 | CASKRTLNTGELFF
. | TRBV4-3 | CASSQGTASTNEKLFF
once | TRBV11-2 | CASSLLGREETQYF
. | TRBV19 | CACIRPGRNTEAFF
. | TRBV5-5 | CASSPGDIPSTDTQYF
. | TRBV19 | CASSIAPGGETQYF
. | TRBV6-5 | CASRGGGDNSPLHF
few | TRBV5-4 | CASRLIGTANTEAFF
. | TRBV6-5 | CASGIRGAEAFF
. | TRBV28 | CASSLGPEAFF
once | TRBV19 | CASSIAAVGGETQYF
. | TRBV5-8 | CASISQGEYGYTF
. | TRBV27 | CASSFRGFTEAFF
. | TRBV4-1 | CASSQDPPGSSYNEQFF
. | TRBV28 | CASSPSYPRYEQYF
. | TRBV10-3 | CATAGGAYEQYF
few | TRBV4-1 | CASSPPGQGLGGANVLTF
. | TRBV5-4 | CASSQWTDQETQYF
. | TRBV19 | CASSKTRVYEQYF
. | TRBV7-3 | CASSEVGGQGGEQYF
. | TRBV27 | CASSYRLYNEQFF
once | TRBV28 | CASSLWVDEQYF
. | TRBV28 | CASSPRQGMGTGELFF
. | TRBV4-3 | CASSQEGGGLPYEQYF
. | TRBV5-6 | CASSLAGRVHEQYF
. | TRBV9 | CASSVGLADQETQYF
few | TRBV5-8 | CASSLIGGYEQYF
. | TRBV27 | CASKGQTYEQYF
few | TRBV5-1 | CASSLAWGGPDEQYF
. | TRBV2 | CASSATDFGGYTF
. | TRBV4-1 | CASAKTGLKNEKLFF
. | TRBV27 | CASSKRQGASTDTQYF
. | TRBV19 | CASSRRGVGAGNTIYF
. | TRBV6-4 | CASSDSKSEAMYGYTF
. | TRBV6-5 | CASRRGLNYEQYF
. | TRBV7-2 | CASSRGTIRGYGYTF
. | TRBV18 | CASSLGQGGNQPQHF
once | TRBV18 | CASSPSAGLNTEAFF
. | TRBV7-9 | CASSLEAGPAFF
. | TRBV18 | CASSAQGYADNEQFF
. | TRBV30 | CAWTRDLNQPQHF
. | TRBV19 | CASSSGTANTGELFF
. | TRBV28 | CASSLGRQFF
. | TRBV6-5 | CASSISYTIYF
. | TRBV7-2 | CASSLRGYEKLFF
once | TRBV7-6 | CASSLVPRGGGDTQYF
. | TRBV7-2 | CASSLARNQPQHF
. | TRBV11-1 | CASSAAGTSYEQYF
. | TRBV28 | CASSLLIISQGNTGELFF
. | TRBV28 | CASSLTGRGGYEQYF
once | TRBV29-1 | CSVEVGAGTNEQFF